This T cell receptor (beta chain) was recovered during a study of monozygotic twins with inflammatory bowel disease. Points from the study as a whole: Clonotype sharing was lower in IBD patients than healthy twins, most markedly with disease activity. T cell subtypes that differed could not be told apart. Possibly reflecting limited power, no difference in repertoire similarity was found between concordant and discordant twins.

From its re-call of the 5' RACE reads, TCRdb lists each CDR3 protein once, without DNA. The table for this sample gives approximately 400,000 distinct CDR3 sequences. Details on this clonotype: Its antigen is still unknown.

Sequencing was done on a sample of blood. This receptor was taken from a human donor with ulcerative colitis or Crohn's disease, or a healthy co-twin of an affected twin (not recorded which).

The CDR3 loop reads CASSQDFAHVDEQYF. The V and J genes are TRBV14 and TRBJ2-7. The germline V gene has CDR1 SGHDN and CDR2 FVKESK. This CDR3 is 15 amino acids long.